The rows below give T cell receptor beta chains drawn from one sample of a study of shared clonotypes between healthy human individuals. Sequencing used immunoSEQ multiplex PCR; TCRdb keeps in-frame clones, though not all of them. The sample has 2 million to 2.5 million clones, 90% to 97% seen once; the top ten hold approximately 0.13%. The sample comprised naive CD4+ T cells sorted from blood. The receptors stem from a man younger than 30 in good health. CDR3s include the opening cysteine and the closing phenylalanine or tryptophan. The D gene is left open where the match is weak. Size is omitted from some rows. Given values are once, few, many or a class for expanded clones.

V gene,clone size,J gene,D gene,CDR3 DNA,CDR3 protein
TRBV7-9,-,TRBJ1-2,-,TGTGCCAGCAGCTTATCTGGCAACCAGCCCTACTATGGCTACACCTTC,CASSLSGNQPYYGYTF
TRBV7-3,-,TRBJ2-5,TRBD1,TGTGCCAGCAGTCAACAGGGGGCCCAAGAGACCCAGTACTTC,CASSQQGAQETQYF
TRBV6-5,once,TRBJ2-3,-,TGTGCCAGCACCCTCGGGACTAGCACAGATACGCAGTATTTT,CASTLGTSTDTQYF
TRBV19,-,TRBJ1-6,TRBD1,TGTGCCAGTAGTAAGACAGGGAATTCACCCCTCCACTTT,CASSKTGNSPLHF
TRBV6-5,-,TRBJ2-7,TRBD2,TGTGCCAGCAGTTACTCGAGGGTTAGCGGGAGGTACGAGCAGTACTTC,CASSYSRVSGRYEQYF
TRBV9,-,TRBJ2-5,TRBD1,TGTGCCAGCAGCGGAGGACAGGGTACCCCAGAGACCCAGTACTTC,CASSGGQGTPETQYF
TRBV28,-,TRBJ1-4,-,TGTGCCAGCTTAACCACTGGGGCAGGAGCTAATGAAAAACTGTTTTTT,CASLTTGAGANEKLFF
TRBV30,-,TRBJ2-1,-,TGTGCCTGGAGTGACTCGGCTTACAATGAGCAGTTCTTC,CAWSDSAYNEQFF
TRBV7-2,once,TRBJ2-3,-,TGTGCCAGCAGCTTAGTACCGTGGGGCACAGATACGCAGTATTTT,CASSLVPWGTDTQYF
TRBV7-2,-,TRBJ2-5,TRBD2,TGTGCCAGCAGCTCGCGACTAGCGGGAGGGGGAGAGACCCAGTACTTC,CASSSRLAGGGETQYF
TRBV30,-,TRBJ2-3,-,TGTGCCTGGACCTGGGGCGGGAAGGCAGATACGCAGTATTTT,CAWTWGGKADTQYF
TRBV30,once,TRBJ2-1,-,TGTGCCTGGAGTAACGGAGTTGGGTACAATGAGCAGTTCTTC,CAWSNGVGYNEQFF
TRBV6-5,-,TRBJ2-7,TRBD2,TGTGCCAGCAGTAAACTAGCGGGGTCGGTGGAGCAGTACTTC,CASSKLAGSVEQYF
TRBV7-9,-,TRBJ1-2,-,TGTGCCAGCAGCTTCCAGGAGTATGGCTACACCTTC,CASSFQEYGYTF
TRBV7-9,-,TRBJ1-4,-,TGTGCCAGCAGCTCCAGGACCGTGGGAAAACTGTTTTTT,CASSSRTVGKLFF
TRBV11-1,-,TRBJ2-7,-,TGTGCCAGCAGCGCCGCGACAAAAACCTACGAGCAGTACTTC,CASSAATKTYEQYF
TRBV2,-,TRBJ2-6,-,TGTGCCAGCAGAAGACAGGGAGGGGTCGCTGGGGCCAACGTCCTGACTTTC,CASRRQGGVAGANVLTF
TRBV7-9,-,TRBJ2-1,TRBD1,TGTGCCAGCAGCTTAGGGGACAGGGTCCAGTTCTTC,CASSLGDRVQFF
TRBV10-3,-,TRBJ2-2,-,TGTGCCATCACCGGGACTGGAACCACCGGGGAGCTGTTTTTT,CAITGTGTTGELFF
TRBV5-1,-,TRBJ2-7,TRBD2,TGCGCCAGCAGCACCACTAGCGGCTCCTACGAGCAGTACTTC,CASSTTSGSYEQYF
TRBV10-3,-,TRBJ2-1,-,TGTGCCATCAGTGAGTCCTTCGTAAATCTAGATCCCAATGAGCAGTTCTTC,CAISESFVNLDPNEQFF
TRBV28,-,TRBJ2-3,TRBD1,TGTGCCAGCAGTGGGACAGGGCTTAGCACAGATACGCAGTATTTT,CASSGTGLSTDTQYF
TRBV30,once,TRBJ2-5,TRBD2,TGTGCCTGGAGCCCCAAATATAGCGGGAGGTTTGAGACCCAGTACTTC,CAWSPKYSGRFETQYF
TRBV2,-,TRBJ1-6,TRBD1,TGTGCCAGCAGCCTGGGACAGATTTATAATTCACCCCTCCACTTT,CASSLGQIYNSPLHF
TRBV6-1,-,TRBJ1-1,TRBD1,TGTGCCACCCAAGGGACAGGGAACACTGAAGCTTTCTTT,CATQGTGNTEAFF
TRBV28,-,TRBJ1-1,-,TGTGCCAGCAGTCTCCGAAACCCACCTGAAGCTTTCTTT,CASSLRNPPEAFF
TRBV4-1,-,TRBJ1-2,TRBD1,TGCGCCAGCAGCCACCGGACAGGGGGCCTGGGCTACACCTTC,CASSHRTGGLGYTF
TRBV9,-,TRBJ2-7,TRBD2,TGTGCCAGCAGCACCCCCGCGGGGGGCCCCTACGAGCAGTACTTC,CASSTPAGGPYEQYF
TRBV7-7,-,TRBJ2-3,-,TGTGCTAGCAGCTCCACAATGGCCACAGATACGCAGTATTTT,CASSSTMATDTQYF
TRBV30,-,TRBJ2-3,TRBD2,TGTGGGCTAGCGGGGGGGCAAGATACGCAGTATTTT,CGLAGGQDTQYF
TRBV5-1,-,TRBJ2-1,-,TGCGCCAGCAGCTTGGCGACCCCCCGCGAGCAGTTCTTC,CASSLATPREQFF
TRBV5-6,once,TRBJ2-7,-,TGTGCCAGCAGCCTCGCTTCGACAGGAGGGGAGGAGCAGTACTTC,CASSLASTGGEEQYF
TRBV30,-,TRBJ2-1,-,TGTGCCTGGAGGAGGGGGTTACTAGCTTGGAATGAGCAGTTCTTC,CAWRRGLLAWNEQFF
TRBV11-1,-,TRBJ2-4,-,TGTGCCAGCAGCCCGGACAGCAATTTAGCCAAAAACATTCAGTACTTC,CASSPDSNLAKNIQYF
TRBV9,-,TRBJ1-6,-,TGTGCCAGCAAGCGTGGGGATAATTCACCCCTCCACTTT,CASKRGDNSPLHF
TRBV6-6,-,TRBJ2-6,-,TGTGCCAGCAGTTACTCAAGGGGACGGGCCAACGTCCTGACTTTC,CASSYSRGRANVLTF
TRBV7-9,-,TRBJ1-3,-,TGTGCCGGGGGTTCTGGACCCTCTGGAAACACCATATATTTT,CAGGSGPSGNTIYF
TRBV6-1,once,TRBJ2-7,TRBD1,TGTGCCAGCGGCCCCGGACAGGGGCGGTGGTACGAGCAGTACTTC,CASGPGQGRWYEQYF
TRBV19,-,TRBJ1-2,-,TGTGCCAGTACCCTAACGGGACAACTCCACTATGGCTACACCTTC,CASTLTGQLHYGYTF
TRBV10-3,-,TRBJ1-6,-,TGTGCCATCACCCACACGGAAAATTCACCCCTCCACTTT,CAITHTENSPLHF
TRBV6-5,-,TRBJ2-2,-,TGTGCCAGCACTACCGGCACCCTTGACACCGGGGAGCTGTTTTTT,CASTTGTLDTGELFF
TRBV28,-,TRBJ2-7,-,TGTGCCAGCAGAGGACAAGGCCACGAGCAGTACTTC,CASRGQGHEQYF
TRBV28,-,TRBJ2-7,-,TGTGCCAGCAGTGAAACCCTCCCTATTTTTAGCGCTACCTCCTACGAGCAGTACTTC,CASSETLPIFSATSYEQYF
TRBV6-1,-,TRBJ2-5,-,TGTGCCAGCAGTGAAATTCGGGTGAGGGAGACCCAGTACTTC,CASSEIRVRETQYF
TRBV11-2,-,TRBJ2-3,TRBD2,TGTGCCAGCAGCGAACAAATAGCGGGGGCAATGGGGGATACGCAGTATTTT,CASSEQIAGAMGDTQYF
TRBV6-5,-,TRBJ2-1,-,TGTGCCAGCAGTTACTCAGCGGATCCAAATTTTTTATCTCAGTTCTTC,CASSYSADPNFLSQFF
TRBV11-2,-,TRBJ1-6,-,TGTGCCAGCAGCTTAAGGGGCCCCTATAATTCACCCCTCCACTTT,CASSLRGPYNSPLHF
TRBV5-1,-,TRBJ1-2,TRBD1,TGCGCCAGCAGCCCGACGCCGGGACAGCGACTGACGGGGGGCTACACCTTC,CASSPTPGQRLTGGYTF
TRBV10-3,-,TRBJ2-1,-,TGTGCCATCAGTGGACAGGATGCCTACAATGAGCAGTTCTTC,CAISGQDAYNEQFF
TRBV4-1,-,TRBJ2-5,TRBD2,TGCGCCAGCAGCCAACTCGGGGGGGCCGTAGAGACCCAGTACTTC,CASSQLGGAVETQYF
TRBV11-2,-,TRBJ2-5,-,TGTGCCAGCAGCGTCGGGAGCCAAGAGACCCAGTACTTC,CASSVGSQETQYF
TRBV20-1,-,TRBJ2-1,-,TGCAGTGCTAGTCCGGGCGGAACGCAGTTCTTC,CSASPGGTQFF
TRBV5-1,-,TRBJ1-6,TRBD1,TGCGCCAGCAGCTTGCGAGACAGGGGAGATTCACCCCTCCACTTT,CASSLRDRGDSPLHF
TRBV28,-,TRBJ2-3,TRBD2,TGTGCCAGCAGTTTATCCGAACCTAGCGGGGGCATTGATACGCAGTATTTT,CASSLSEPSGGIDTQYF
TRBV28,-,TRBJ1-1,-,TGTGCCAGCGCCTTGGTGAGGGGGAGCAACACTGAAGCTTTCTTT,CASALVRGSNTEAFF
TRBV7-9,-,TRBJ1-2,TRBD1,TGTGCCAGCAGCCCGAACTCCGGGACAGGGTGGCCCTATGGCTACACCTTC,CASSPNSGTGWPYGYTF
TRBV5-4,-,TRBJ2-5,TRBD1,TGTGCCAGCAGCGGAGACAGGGACCCGCAAGAGACCCAGTACTTC,CASSGDRDPQETQYF